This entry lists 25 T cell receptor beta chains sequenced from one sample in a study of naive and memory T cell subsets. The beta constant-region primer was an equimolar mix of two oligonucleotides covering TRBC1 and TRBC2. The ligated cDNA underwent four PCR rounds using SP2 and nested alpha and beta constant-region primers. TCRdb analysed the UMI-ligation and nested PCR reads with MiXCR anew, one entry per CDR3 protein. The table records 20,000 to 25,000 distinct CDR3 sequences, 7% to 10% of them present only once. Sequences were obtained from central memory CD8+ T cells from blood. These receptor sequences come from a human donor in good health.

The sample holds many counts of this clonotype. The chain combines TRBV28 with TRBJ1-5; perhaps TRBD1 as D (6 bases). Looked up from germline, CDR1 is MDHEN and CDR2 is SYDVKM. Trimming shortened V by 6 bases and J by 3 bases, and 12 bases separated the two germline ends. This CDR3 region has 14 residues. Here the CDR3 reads CASRFTGYNQPQHF. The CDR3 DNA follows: TGTGCCAGCAGATTTACAGGGTACAATCAGCCCCAGCATTTT. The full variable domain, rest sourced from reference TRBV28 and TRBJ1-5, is DVKVTQSSRYLVKRTGEKVFLECVQDMDHENMFWYRQDPGLGLRLIYFSYDVKMKEKGDIPEGYSVSREKKERFSLILESASTNQTSMYLCASRFTGYNQPQHFGDGTRLSIL.

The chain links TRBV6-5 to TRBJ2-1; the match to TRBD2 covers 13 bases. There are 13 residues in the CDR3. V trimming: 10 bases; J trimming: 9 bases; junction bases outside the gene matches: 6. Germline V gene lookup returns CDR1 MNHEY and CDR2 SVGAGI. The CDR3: CATRLAGGGEQFF. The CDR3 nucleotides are TGTGCCACCAGACTAGCGGGGGGAGGTGAGCAGTTCTTC.

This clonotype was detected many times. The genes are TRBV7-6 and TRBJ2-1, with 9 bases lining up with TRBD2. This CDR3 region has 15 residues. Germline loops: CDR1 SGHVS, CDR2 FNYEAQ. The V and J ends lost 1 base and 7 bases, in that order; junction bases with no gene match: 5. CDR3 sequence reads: CASSLDGGRANEQFF. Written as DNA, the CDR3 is TGTGCCAGCAGCTTAGATGGCGGGAGGGCGAATGAGCAGTTCTTC.

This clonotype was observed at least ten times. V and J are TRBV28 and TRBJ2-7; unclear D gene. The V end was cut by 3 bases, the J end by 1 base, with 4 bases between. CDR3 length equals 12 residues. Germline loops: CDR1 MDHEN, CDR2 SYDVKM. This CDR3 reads CASSFASYEQYF. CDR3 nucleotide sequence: TGTGCCAGCAGTTTCGCATCCTACGAGCAGTACTTC.

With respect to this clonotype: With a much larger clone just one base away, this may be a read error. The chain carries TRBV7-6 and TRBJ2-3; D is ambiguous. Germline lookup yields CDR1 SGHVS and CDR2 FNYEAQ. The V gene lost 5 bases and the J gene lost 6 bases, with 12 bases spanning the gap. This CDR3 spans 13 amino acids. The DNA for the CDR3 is TGTGCCAGCAGCCTAATGGGCTTGGATACGCAGTATTTT. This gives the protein CASSLMGLDTQYF.

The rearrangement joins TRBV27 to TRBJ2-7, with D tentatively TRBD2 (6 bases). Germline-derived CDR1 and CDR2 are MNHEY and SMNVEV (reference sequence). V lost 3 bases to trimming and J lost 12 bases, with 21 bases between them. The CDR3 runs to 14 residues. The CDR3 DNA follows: TGTGCCAGCAGTTTTTTCAGCTCACTAGCTGTTTTGTACTTC. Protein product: CASSFFSSLAVLYF.

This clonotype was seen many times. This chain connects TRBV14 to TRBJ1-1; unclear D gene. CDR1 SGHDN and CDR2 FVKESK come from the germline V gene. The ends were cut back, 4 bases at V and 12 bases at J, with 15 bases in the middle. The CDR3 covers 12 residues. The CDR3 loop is CASSRASRETFF. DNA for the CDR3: TGTGCCAGCAGCCGGGCCTCTCGAGAGACTTTCTTT.

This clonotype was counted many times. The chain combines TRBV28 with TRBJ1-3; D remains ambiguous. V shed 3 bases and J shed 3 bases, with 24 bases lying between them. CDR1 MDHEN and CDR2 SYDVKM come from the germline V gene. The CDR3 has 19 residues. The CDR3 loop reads CASSFSLRQVGSHGNTIYF. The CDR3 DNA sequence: TGTGCCAGCAGTTTTTCTCTTCGGCAGGTCGGATCCCATGGAAACACCATATATTTT.

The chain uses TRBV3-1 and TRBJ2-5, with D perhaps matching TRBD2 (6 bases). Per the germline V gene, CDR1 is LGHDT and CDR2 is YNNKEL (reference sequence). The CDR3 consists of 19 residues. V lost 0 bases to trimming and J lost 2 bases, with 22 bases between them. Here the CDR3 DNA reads TGTGCCAGCAGCCAAGATTTAGAAGCGGAAGTGGGGGGACAAGAGACCCAGTACTTC. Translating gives CASSQDLEAEVGGQETQYF.

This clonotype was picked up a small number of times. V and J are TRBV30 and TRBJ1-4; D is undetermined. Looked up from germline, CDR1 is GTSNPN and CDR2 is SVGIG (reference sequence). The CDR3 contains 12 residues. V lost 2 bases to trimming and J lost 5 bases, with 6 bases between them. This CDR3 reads CAWSYTNEKLFF. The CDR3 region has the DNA TGTGCCTGGAGTTATACGAATGAAAAACTGTTTTTT. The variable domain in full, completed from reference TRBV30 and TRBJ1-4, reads SQTIHQWPATLVQPVGSPLSLECTVEGTSNPNLYWYRQAAGRGLQLLFYSVGIGQISSEVPQNLSASRPQDRQFILSSKKLLLSDSGFYLCAWSYTNEKLFFGSGTQLSVL.

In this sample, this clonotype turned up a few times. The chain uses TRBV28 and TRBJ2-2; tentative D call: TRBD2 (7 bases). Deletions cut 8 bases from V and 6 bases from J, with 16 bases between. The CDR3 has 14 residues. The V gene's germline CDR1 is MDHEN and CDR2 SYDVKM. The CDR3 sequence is CASCGGGCAGELFF. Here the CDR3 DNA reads TGTGCCAGCTGCGGGGGCGGGTGCGCCGGGGAGCTGTTTTTT.

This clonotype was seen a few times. The CDR3 loop is CASSLDENSPLHF. DNA of the CDR3: TGTGCCAGCAGCTTAGACGAAAATTCACCCCTCCACTTT. The chain links TRBV7-6 to TRBJ1-6, with D unresolved. Trimming removed 1 base at V and 7 bases at J, with 5 bases between. The CDR3 contains 13 residues. Germline V gene sequence: CDR1 SGHVS, CDR2 FNYEAQ.

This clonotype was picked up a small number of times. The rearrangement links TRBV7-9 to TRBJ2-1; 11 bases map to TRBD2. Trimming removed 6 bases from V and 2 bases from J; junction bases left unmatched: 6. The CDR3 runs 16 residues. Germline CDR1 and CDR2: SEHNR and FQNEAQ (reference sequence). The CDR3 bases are TGTGCCAGCAGTCCTGATAGCGGGAGGGCCTACAATGAGCAGTTCTTC. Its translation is CASSPDSGRAYNEQFF.

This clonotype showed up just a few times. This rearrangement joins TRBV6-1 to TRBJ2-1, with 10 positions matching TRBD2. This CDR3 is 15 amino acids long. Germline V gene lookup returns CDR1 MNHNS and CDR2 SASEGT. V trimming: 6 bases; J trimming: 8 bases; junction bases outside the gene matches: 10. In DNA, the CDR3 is TGTGCCAGCAGCGCGCTAGCGGGAGAAAGCGATGAGCAGTTCTTC. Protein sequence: CASSALAGESDEQFF.

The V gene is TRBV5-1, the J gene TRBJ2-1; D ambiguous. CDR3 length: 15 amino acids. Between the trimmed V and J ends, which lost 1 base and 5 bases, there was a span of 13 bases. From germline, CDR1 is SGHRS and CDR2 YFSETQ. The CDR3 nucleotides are TGCGCCAGCAGCTTGTCGGTCGGCCTCCACAATGAGCAGTTCTTC. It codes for CASSLSVGLHNEQFF.

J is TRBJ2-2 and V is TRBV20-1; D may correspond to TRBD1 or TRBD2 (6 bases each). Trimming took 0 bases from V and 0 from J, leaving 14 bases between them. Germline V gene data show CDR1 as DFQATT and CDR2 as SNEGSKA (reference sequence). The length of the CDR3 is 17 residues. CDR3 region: CSARDEWGAPNTGELFF. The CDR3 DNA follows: TGCAGTGCTAGAGATGAGTGGGGGGCGCCGAACACCGGGGAGCTGTTTTTT.

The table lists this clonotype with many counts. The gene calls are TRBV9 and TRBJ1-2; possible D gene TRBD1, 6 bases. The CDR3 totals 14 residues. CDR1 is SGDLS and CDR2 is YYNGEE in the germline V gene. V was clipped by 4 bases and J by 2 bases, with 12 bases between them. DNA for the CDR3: TGTGCCAGCAGCTCCGGTGGGGGCAACTATGGCTACACCTTC. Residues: CASSSGGGNYGYTF. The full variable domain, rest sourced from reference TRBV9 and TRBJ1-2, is DSGVTQTPKHLITATGQRVTLRCSPRSGDLSVYWYQQSLDQGLQFLIQYYNGEERAKGNILERFSAQQFPDLHSELNLSSLELGDSALYFCASSSGGGNYGYTFGSGTRLTVV.

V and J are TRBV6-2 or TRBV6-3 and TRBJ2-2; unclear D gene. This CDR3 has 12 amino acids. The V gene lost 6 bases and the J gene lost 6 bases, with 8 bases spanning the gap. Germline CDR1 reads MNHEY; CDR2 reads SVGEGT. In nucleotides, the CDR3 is TGTGCCAGCAGCTTCGAATCCGGGGAGCTGTTTTTT. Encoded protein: CASSFESGELFF.

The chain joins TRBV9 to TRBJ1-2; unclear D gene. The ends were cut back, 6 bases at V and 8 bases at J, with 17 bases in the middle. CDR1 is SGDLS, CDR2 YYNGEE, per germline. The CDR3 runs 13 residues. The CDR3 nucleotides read TGTGCCAGCACCCTAGGAACGGACGAAGGCTACACCTTC. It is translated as CASTLGTDEGYTF. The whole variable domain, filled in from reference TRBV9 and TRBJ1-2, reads DSGVTQTPKHLITATGQRVTLRCSPRSGDLSVYWYQQSLDQGLQFLIQYYNGEERAKGNILERFSAQQFPDLHSELNLSSLELGDSALYFCASTLGTDEGYTFGSGTRLTVV.

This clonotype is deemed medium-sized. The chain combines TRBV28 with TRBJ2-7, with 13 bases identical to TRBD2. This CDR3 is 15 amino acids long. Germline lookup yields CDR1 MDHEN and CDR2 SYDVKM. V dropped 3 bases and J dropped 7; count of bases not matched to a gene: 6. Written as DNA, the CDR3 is TGTGCCAGCAGTTTCGGACTAGCGGGAGAGAGGGAGCAGTACTTC. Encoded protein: CASSFGLAGEREQYF.

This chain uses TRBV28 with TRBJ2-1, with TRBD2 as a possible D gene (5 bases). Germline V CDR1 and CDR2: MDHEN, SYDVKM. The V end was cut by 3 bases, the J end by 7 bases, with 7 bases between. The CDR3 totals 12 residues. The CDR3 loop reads CASSLRVNEQFF. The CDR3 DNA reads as TGTGCCAGCAGTTTGAGGGTTAATGAGCAGTTCTTC. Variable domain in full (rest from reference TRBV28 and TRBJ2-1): DVKVTQSSRYLVKRTGEKVFLECVQDMDHENMFWYRQDPGLGLRLIYFSYDVKMKEKGDIPEGYSVSREKKERFSLILESASTNQTSMYLCASSLRVNEQFFGPGTRLTVL.

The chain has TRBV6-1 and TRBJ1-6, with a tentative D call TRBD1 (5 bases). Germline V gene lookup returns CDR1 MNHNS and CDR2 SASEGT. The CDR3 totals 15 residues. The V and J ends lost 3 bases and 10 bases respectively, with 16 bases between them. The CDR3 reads CASSDYGGGNSPLHF. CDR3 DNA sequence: TGTGCCAGCAGTGATTACGGCGGGGGGAACTCACCCCTCCACTTT.

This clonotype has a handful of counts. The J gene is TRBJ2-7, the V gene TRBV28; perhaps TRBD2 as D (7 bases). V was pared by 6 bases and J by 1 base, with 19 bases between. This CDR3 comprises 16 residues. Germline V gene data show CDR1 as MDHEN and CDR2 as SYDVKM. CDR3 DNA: TGTGCCAGCAGCCGAATTGGGGGGGCGGGGTCCTACGAGCAGTACTTC. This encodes CASSRIGGAGSYEQYF.

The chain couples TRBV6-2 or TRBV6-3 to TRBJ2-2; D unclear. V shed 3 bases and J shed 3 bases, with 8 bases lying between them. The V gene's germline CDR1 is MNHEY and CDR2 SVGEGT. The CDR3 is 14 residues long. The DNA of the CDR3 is TGTGCCAGCAGTTATAGTGTGGACACCGGGGAGCTGTTTTTT. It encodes CASSYSVDTGELFF.

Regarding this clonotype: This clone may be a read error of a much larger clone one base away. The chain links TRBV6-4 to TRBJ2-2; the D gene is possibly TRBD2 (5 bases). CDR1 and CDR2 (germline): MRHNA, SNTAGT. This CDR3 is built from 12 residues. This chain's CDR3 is CASSDNTGKLFF. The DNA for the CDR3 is TGTGCCAGCAGTGACAACACCGGGAAGCTGTTTTTT.